Following are 26 T cell receptor beta chains from one sample sequenced in a study of blood T cell repertoires in COVID-19. Clones were sequenced by immunoSEQ multiplex PCR, and TCRdb holds only the in-frame ones, with some missing. The data contain tens of thousands of clones, 60% to 75% of them singletons. The specimen sequenced was peripheral blood. Receptors originate from a woman in her 70s with acute or convalescent COVID-19.

This clone was seen once. This chain connects TRBV28 to TRBJ1-2, with 8 bases identical to TRBD1. CDR1 and CDR2 (germline): MDHEN, SYDVKM. V lost 5 bases, J lost 2 bases, and 1 base stayed unmatched. CDR3 length: 13 residues. CDR3 nucleotides: TGTGCCAGCAGTACAGGGGGAAACTATGGCTACACCTTC. Protein product: CASSTGGNYGYTF.

The rearrangement links TRBV27 to TRBJ1-1; 7 nucleotides line up with TRBD1. The CDR3 sequence is 18 residues long. The V segment lost 5 bases and the J segment 0 bases; nucleotides outside the gene matches: 15. CDR1 is MNHEY and CDR2 is SMNVEV in the germline V gene (reference sequence). CDR3 coding DNA: TGTGCCAGCAGTAGGGGGCAAGGGGGAGGCAGACTGAACACTGAAGCTTTCTTT. Translating it yields CASSRGQGGGRLNTEAFF.

This clone was detected only a few times. The chain couples TRBV5-1 to TRBJ1-2; 7 bases align to TRBD1. The CDR3 is 15 amino acids. The germline V gene has CDR1 SGHRS and CDR2 YFSETQ. The J segment lost 8 bases and the V segment lost 4 bases, leaving 14 bases of the junction unmatched. The CDR3, as DNA: TGCGCCAGCAGCCCGTCCGGGTCAGGGGGAGCCGGCTACACCTTC. Protein sequence: CASSPSGSGGAGYTF.

V usage is TRBV5-1 and J usage is TRBJ1-1, with 8 bases fitting TRBD1. V shed 4 bases and J 1 base; nucleotides not matched to a gene: 12. The germline gives CDR1 SGHRS, CDR2 YFSETQ. The CDR3 runs 17 residues. The CDR3 reads CASSHPGTGRGNTEAFF. The CDR3 nucleotides are TGCGCCAGCAGCCATCCCGGGACAGGAAGGGGGAACACTGAAGCTTTCTTT.

The chain employs TRBV14 and TRBJ1-3; D remains ambiguous. V lost 4 bases and J lost 6, with 19 bases in between. The CDR3 length is 16 residues. The germline V gene encodes CDR1 SGHDN and CDR2 FVKESK. CDR3 DNA: TGTGCCAGCAGCCGTAGGCACAGCACCCCCTCAAACACCATATATTTT. It translates to CASSRRHSTPSNTIYF.

This rearrangement joins TRBV20-1 to TRBJ2-3, with a weak D call TRBD2 (7 bases). CDR1 and CDR2 from the germline V gene are DFQATT and SNEGSKA (reference sequence). Trimming pared 6 bases from V and 5 bases from J, leaving 18 bases between. The CDR3 is made up of 14 amino acids. CDR3 sequence reads: CSASEGGAGDTQYF. CDR3 DNA sequence: TGCAGTGCCAGTGAGGGGGGGGCAGGAGATACGCAGTATTTT.

This clone came up once. The chain has TRBV11-2 and TRBJ2-5, with D perhaps TRBD1 (5 bases). Germline V gives CDR1 SGHAT, CDR2 FQNNGV. Trimming stripped 1 base from V and 5 bases from J, with 11 bases between. CDR3 size: 14 residues. CDR3 nucleotide sequence: TGTGCCAGCAGCTTAGGGGCAGGGAAGGAGACCCAGTACTTC. It encodes CASSLGAGKETQYF.

This clone appeared once. This rearrangement joins TRBV6-5 to TRBJ1-3; D is uncertain. The CDR3 runs 14 residues. Germline V lookup: CDR1 MNHEY, CDR2 SVGAGI. Trimming stripped 6 bases from V and 1 base from J, with 10 bases between. In DNA form, the CDR3 reads TGTGCCAGCAGATTCGGGGAATCTGGAAACACCATATATTTT. Protein sequence: CASRFGESGNTIYF.

This clone was counted between two and nine times. The CDR3 here is CASSQWGQGFPTTYEQYF. As DNA, the CDR3 is TGTGCCAGCAGCCAATGGGGACAGGGGTTCCCAACCACCTACGAGCAGTACTTC. The chain carries TRBV11-2 and TRBJ2-7; 10 bases are a match to TRBD1. The CDR3 runs to 18 residues. From germline, CDR1 is SGHAT and CDR2 FQNNGV. Trimming at V came to 5 bases and at J to 2 bases, leaving 15 bases not matched to a gene.

This rearrangement joins TRBV27 to TRBJ2-1; TRBD2 aligns across 13 bases. Looked up from germline, CDR1 is MNHEY and CDR2 is SMNVEV (reference sequence). Trimming removed 6 bases from V and 9 bases from J; junction bases left unmatched: 8. This CDR3 comprises 15 residues. In DNA form, the CDR3 reads TGTGCCAGCAGCCAGGGACTAGCGGGAAGGGGTGAGCAGTTCTTC. Protein: CASSQGLAGRGEQFF.

The chain has TRBV6-5 and TRBJ1-2; a weak D match, TRBD1 (5 bases). The V gene's germline CDR1 is MNHEY and CDR2 SVGAGI. Trimming took 4 bases from V and 4 from J, leaving 19 bases between them. There are 16 residues in the CDR3. CDR3 sequence: CASSSASKGRGYGYTF. The DNA for the CDR3 is TGTGCCAGCAGTTCCGCTAGTAAGGGGCGCGGCTATGGCTACACCTTC.

This rearrangement joins TRBV12-3 or TRBV12-4 to TRBJ1-2; 9 bases fit TRBD1. The V gene end was trimmed by 5 bases and the J gene end by 6 bases; junction bases not matched to a gene: 4. CDR3 length: 13 residues. In DNA form, the CDR3 reads TGTGCCAGCAGTAGGGGACAGGGCAATGGCTACACCTTC. Its translation: CASSRGQGNGYTF.

The V call is TRBV7-6, the J call TRBJ1-6; 8 nucleotides line up with TRBD1. This CDR3 is 19 amino acids long. With 0 bases clipped from V and 9 bases from J, the junction kept 16 bases outside the gene matches. Germline V gene sequence: CDR1 SGHVS, CDR2 FNYEAQ. In nucleotides, the CDR3 is TGTGCCAGCAGCTTAGCGCCCCGGACAGGGTCAAATGCTGGTTCACCCCTCCACTTT. This gives the protein CASSLAPRTGSNAGSPLHF. The full variable domain, with the rest looked up from reference TRBV7-6 and TRBJ1-6, is GAGVSQSPRYKVTKRGQDVALRCDPISGHVSLYWYRQALGQGPEFLTYFNYEAQQDKSGLPNDRFSAERPEGSISTLTIQRTEQRDSAMYRCASSLAPRTGSNAGSPLHFGNGTRLTVT.

The sample holds a few counts of this clone. The chain joins TRBV19 to TRBJ1-4, with 9 nucleotides matching TRBD1. The CDR3 is made up of 18 amino acids. V shed 3 bases, J shed 9 bases, and the junction held 17 bases outside the gene matches. Germline CDR1 and CDR2: LNHDA and SQIVND (reference sequence). The CDR3 nucleotides are TGTGCCAGTAGTATCCTTCTCTCGGGGGGACAGGGTAACAAAAAACTGTTTTTT. As protein: CASSILLSGGQGNKKLFF.

The V gene is TRBV19, the J gene TRBJ2-3, with 10 bases lining up with TRBD2. Trimming removed 1 base from V and 6 bases from J; junction bases left unmatched: 7. The CDR3 is 16 residues long. The germline CDR1 and CDR2 sequences are LNHDA and SQIVND (reference sequence). CDR3 amino acids: CASSIGQRGGRDTQYF. The CDR3 nucleotides read TGTGCCAGTAGTATAGGTCAGCGGGGGGGCCGGGATACGCAGTATTTT.

Note on this clone: An end of the junction does not agree with germline; a read error may underlie this. The J gene is TRBJ2-6, the V gene TRBV30, with a weak D call TRBD1 (5 bases). The CDR3 contains 14 residues. The germline gives CDR1 GTSNPN, CDR2 SVGIG (reference sequence). The CDR3 region is CAYSLGAGRPLSPF. The CDR3 DNA is TGTGCCTACTCTTTAGGTGCAGGGCGCCCCCTCTCCCCTTTC.

The chain carries TRBV24-1 and TRBJ1-1; D ambiguous. This CDR3 comprises 13 residues. Germline CDR1 reads KGHDR; CDR2 reads SFDVKD. Trimming took 5 bases from V and 6 from J, leaving 12 bases between them. CDR3 region: CATSGGPVAEAFF. The CDR3 DNA is TGTGCCACCAGTGGCGGGCCAGTAGCTGAAGCTTTCTTT.

This clone has a handful of counts. The V call is TRBV19, the J call TRBJ1-2; 9 nucleotides align to TRBD1. The J segment lost 7 bases and the V segment lost 6 bases, leaving 15 bases of the junction unmatched. The CDR3 loop spans 16 amino acids. The germline CDR1 and CDR2 sequences are LNHDA and SQIVND (reference sequence). CDR3 amino acids: CASRPLGGQGYGGYTF. CDR3 bases: TGTGCCAGTAGACCCCTTGGGGGACAGGGATATGGTGGCTACACCTTC.

In its sample, this clone was seen a few times. The V and J genes are TRBV18 and TRBJ1-4, with a tentative D call TRBD1 (6 bases). The germline gives CDR1 KGHSH, CDR2 LQKENI. The CDR3 runs to 15 residues. Trimming took off 6 bases at V and 8 bases at J, with 19 bases between the two ends. CDR3 sequence reads: CASSGTGMKAEKLFF. DNA of the CDR3: TGTGCCAGCTCGGGAACAGGGATGAAGGCCGAAAAACTGTTTTTT.

This chain connects TRBV6-1 to TRBJ1-1; D is unclear. This CDR3 has 11 amino acids. Germline CDR1 MNHNS, CDR2 SASEGT. Trimming pared 2 bases from V and 5 bases from J, leaving 3 bases between. The CDR3 DNA is TGTGCCAGCAGTGAACTGACTGAAGCTTTCTTT. It translates to CASSELTEAFF.

With regard to this clone: Distinct nucleotide sequences in the sample also encode this CDR3. This sequence joins TRBV2 and TRBJ1-1; D is possibly TRBD1 (6 bases). CDR1 SNHLY and CDR2 FYNNEI come from the germline V gene. This CDR3 has 13 amino acids. Trimming pared 6 bases from V and 4 bases from J, leaving 12 bases between. In DNA form, the CDR3 reads TGTGCCAGCAGAAACAGGGTTTTCACTGAAGCTTTCTTT. It is translated as CASRNRVFTEAFF.

The rearrangement uses TRBV7-3 and TRBJ2-1; D remains ambiguous. The CDR3 has 12 amino acids. The V end lost 4 bases, the J end lost 6 bases, and 7 bases lay between the germline ends. Germline CDR1 reads SGHTA; CDR2 reads FQGTGA. The chain's CDR3 is CASSSNGNEQFF. CDR3 sequence (DNA): TGTGCCAGCAGCTCCAACGGCAATGAGCAGTTCTTC.

V and J are TRBV6-5 and TRBJ2-5; TRBD2 matches at 10 bases. In germline, CDR1 is MNHEY, CDR2 SVGAGI. The CDR3 runs 14 residues. V lost 4 bases and J lost 4; bases outside the gene matches: 3. In DNA, the CDR3 is TGTGCCAGCAGTTTGCTAGCGGGAGTAGAGACCCAGTACTTC. Its protein product is CASSLLAGVETQYF.

There are a few counts of this clone. The rearrangement uses TRBV27 and TRBJ2-7; 7 bases match TRBD1. This CDR3 is built from 13 residues. Trimming removed 3 bases from V and 5 bases from J; junction bases left unmatched: 4. CDR1 and CDR2 (germline): MNHEY, SMNVEV (reference sequence). The CDR3 protein is CASSFPQGDEQYF. CDR3 bases: TGTGCCAGCAGTTTTCCTCAGGGGGACGAGCAGTACTTC.

The chain recombines TRBV6-4 with TRBJ1-1; tentatively, D is TRBD1 (6 bases). Trimming removed 6 bases at V and 1 base at J, with 12 bases between. Looked up from germline, CDR1 is MRHNA and CDR2 is SNTAGT. CDR3 length: 14 residues. CDR3 sequence (DNA): TGTGCCAGCAGACAGGGTTCGGGGAACACTGAAGCTTTCTTT. This codes for CASRQGSGNTEAFF.

CDR3 DNA sequence: TGTGCCAGCAGTTACAGTATACTAGCTAACTATGGCTACACCTTC. It is translated as CASSYSILANYGYTF. The chain combines TRBV6-6 with TRBJ1-2; D gene unclear. V was trimmed by 2 bases and J by 0 bases, leaving 10 bases between them. This CDR3 is 15 amino acids long. Germline V gene sequence: CDR1 MNHNY, CDR2 SVGAGI (reference sequence).